This TCR beta chain stems from a study of shared clonotypes between healthy human individuals (dated by TCRdb to 2018 to 2020). In the study overall: A few men and a couple of women, aged 18 to 49 years, made up the cohort. To increase sequencing depth and limit assay-specific biases, TCR repertoire library preparation and sequencing were carried out by different laboratories using diverse techniques. Per donor, three plates each were used for CD4 naive and CD4 memory, two for CD8 naive, and one for CD8 memory. Blood TCR repertoires of about five healthy adults were deeply sequenced to estimate repertoire size and the extent of clonotype sharing between individuals. Between about 0.8 and 9 billion PBMCs per donor were obtained by leukapheresis.

What the work shows at the level of the full study, not this receptor alone: Naive subsets generally had larger estimated clonotype richness than memory subsets did. Even with the large sequencing depth, rarefaction of the sorted-subset datasets indicated that sequencing was incomplete. The genetic and exposure-history diversity represented was limited by the small number of donors. Sampling was restricted to blood, and TCR repertoires in tissues likely differ from the TCR repertoires found in blood. Compared with non-shared clonotypes, the clonotypes found in all four sorted-subset donors had higher generation probabilities. Across a few donors, roughly 5% of naive CD4, 3.5% of naive CD8, approximately 2.5% of memory CD4, and around 0.4% of memory CD8 clonotypes were shared. Pairwise subsampling led to the expectation that sequencing depth would affect the degree of clonotype sharing among donors.

Donors were healthy HIV-negative adults with no recently reported acute infections or vaccinations. Only Caucasian adults living in Nashville, Tennessee, USA were represented among the donors. CD4+ T cells were enriched by magnetic negative selection; naive cells were then positively selected on CD45RA, and the negative fraction formed the memory subset. After blood collection by leukapheresis, PBMCs were isolated using Ficoll-Histopaque density gradient centrifugation and then cryopreserved in the vapor phase of liquid nitrogen. Purity and quantity of every magnetically sorted T cell population were checked by analytical flow cytometry. Genomic DNA was isolated from each sorted fraction and quantified by UV absorbance on a Nanodrop 2000c. Using the deep immunoSEQ assay, TCR CDR3 regions were amplified from genomic DNA by multiplex PCR. Extracted genomic DNA from each cell subset was distributed evenly across all wells of several immunoSEQ 96-well plates, and each plate was treated as a replicate. For sorted subsets, each replicate PCR was loaded with about 200 ng genomic DNA, equivalent to 30,000 or so T cell genomes. Purified libraries were measured with a Qubit 3.0 fluorometer, size-checked on a Bioanalyzer 2100, and measured again with the KAPA Library Quantification kit. Each immunoSEQ 96-well plate was sequenced on its own single-read 150-cycle Illumina NextSeq 550 flow cell. In the paper's pipeline: Because the immunoSEQ output held only junctional sequences and lacked quality scores, the filtering could not match the filtering applied to full-length reads. To assign V/J genes and CDR3, sequences were annotated using PyIR, a Python wrapper for IgBLAST v1.9, with IMGT germline references. Reads were removed for weak V/J assignments (E-value above 1e-6), missing CDR3, stop codons, out-of-frame junctions, or ambiguous translated residues. A V3J clonotype was defined by an identical inferred V gene, J gene, and CDR3 amino acid sequence. Percentage overlap between repertoires was computed as shared unique clonotypes divided by the size of the smaller repertoire. Three approaches were used to assess repertoire richness: RTK rarefaction, the Chao1 estimator, and Recon v2.1 estimates of unobserved clonotypes. OLGA was used to compute generation probabilities for all TCRbeta clonotypes that the gDNA method yielded from a handful of donors. The table was pulled from immuneACCESS by TCRdb, which kept in-frame rearrangements only. Such tables lose some clones; where checked, under half of the loss comes from unresolved V genes, and the rest has no known cause. V, J and clone size are those of that table, while D and trimming were read from the DNA. This sample comprises roughly 1.5 million clones, approximately 98% of them detected only once. The biggest ten clones account for roughly 0.42% of the sample.

Points on this clone: The clone's antigen remains unknown. One base away there is no much larger clone; base qualities are not given.

V is cut back by 0 bases and J by 1 base, with 8 bases in the junction unmatched. Measured from the cysteine to the phenylalanine, the CDR3 is 17 residues long. Left in the record is the CDR3 DNA by itself, 51 bases read in frame from the first base. The germline V gene sets CDR1 to SGHDT and CDR2 to YYEEEE. Sequenced: naive CD4+ T cells sorted from blood. In light of the paper, this sample's cell subset or site label describes: CD45RA+ positively selected. This TCR came from a man in his thirties or forties in good health. Recombination linked TRBV5-6 to TRBJ1-1; TRBD1 fits 8 bases in the junction. The DNA is as follows: TGTGCCAGCAGCTTGGGGGACAGGAGATCGAAGAACACTGAAGCTTTCTTT. It specifies CASSLGDRRSKNTEAFF. This CDR3, with the reference TRBV5-6 and TRBJ1-1 proteins standing in past its ends, gives the full variable domain DAGVTQSPTHLIKTRGQQVTLRCSPKSGHDTVSWYQQALGQGPQFIFQYYEEEERQRGNFPDRFSGHQFPNYSSELNVNALLLGDSALYLCASSLGDRRSKNTEAFFGQGTRLTVV.